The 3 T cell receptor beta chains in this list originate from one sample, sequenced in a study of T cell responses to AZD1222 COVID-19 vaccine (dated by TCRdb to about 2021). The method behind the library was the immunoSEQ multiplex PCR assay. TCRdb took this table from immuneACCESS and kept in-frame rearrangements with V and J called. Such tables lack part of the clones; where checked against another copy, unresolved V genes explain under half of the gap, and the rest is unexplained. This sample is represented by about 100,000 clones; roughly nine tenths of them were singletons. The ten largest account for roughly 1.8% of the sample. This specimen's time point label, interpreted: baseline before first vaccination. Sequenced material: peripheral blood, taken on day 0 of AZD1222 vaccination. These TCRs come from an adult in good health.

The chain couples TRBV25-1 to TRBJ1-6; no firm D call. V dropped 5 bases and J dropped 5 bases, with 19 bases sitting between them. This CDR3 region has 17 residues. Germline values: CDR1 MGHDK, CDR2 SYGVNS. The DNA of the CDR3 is TGTGCCAGCAGTCCGTCGGGGTCCAAATCGGATAATTCACCCCTCCACTTT. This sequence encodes CASSPSGSKSDNSPLHF.

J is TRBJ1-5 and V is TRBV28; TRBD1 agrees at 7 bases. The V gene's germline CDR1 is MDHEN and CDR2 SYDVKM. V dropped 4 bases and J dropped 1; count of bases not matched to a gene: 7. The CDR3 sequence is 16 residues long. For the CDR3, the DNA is TGTGCCAGCAGTTCCACAGGGGTCTGGAGCAATCAGCCCCAGCATTTT. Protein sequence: CASSSTGVWSNQPQHF.

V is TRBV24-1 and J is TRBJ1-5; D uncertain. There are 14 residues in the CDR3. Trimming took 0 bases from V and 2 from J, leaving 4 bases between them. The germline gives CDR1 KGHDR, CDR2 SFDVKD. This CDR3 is CATSDLAGNQPQHF. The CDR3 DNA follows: TGTGCCACCAGTGATTTGGCGGGCAATCAGCCCCAGCATTTT.